This T cell receptor (beta chain) was observed in a study of cytomegalovirus exposure and HLA in healthy donors. Overall study results and limits: It was in a later analysis that TCR association rates were seen to vary by HLA locus, highest for DRB1 and lowest for HLA-C. 87-base-pair reads could not separate some V segments, including TRBV6-2 and TRBV6-3. Among TCR beta chains, those listed as cytomegalovirus-associated numbered more than 150.

The CDR3 spans 15 amino acids, including both terminal residues. In regard to this clone: Its antigen remains unknown. The DNA is left out, because the CDR3 cannot be placed on it with certainty; the CDR3 is given as TCRdb lists it.

Both 60 Vbeta primers and 13 Jbeta primers went into the PCR. The repertoire was sequenced with immunoSEQ multiplex PCR; TCRdb's copy has only in-frame clones and lacks some. The sample holds roughly 190,000 clones, around 81% seen once. Among the donors, all were healthy bone marrow donors. The sample was PBMCs. This rearrangement joins TRBV21-1 to TRBJ1-2. TRBV21-1 represents a pseudogene. The receptor was derived from a woman aged 50 to 60 in good health and CMV-seropositive. CDR3 protein: CASSKWGRGNYGYTF.